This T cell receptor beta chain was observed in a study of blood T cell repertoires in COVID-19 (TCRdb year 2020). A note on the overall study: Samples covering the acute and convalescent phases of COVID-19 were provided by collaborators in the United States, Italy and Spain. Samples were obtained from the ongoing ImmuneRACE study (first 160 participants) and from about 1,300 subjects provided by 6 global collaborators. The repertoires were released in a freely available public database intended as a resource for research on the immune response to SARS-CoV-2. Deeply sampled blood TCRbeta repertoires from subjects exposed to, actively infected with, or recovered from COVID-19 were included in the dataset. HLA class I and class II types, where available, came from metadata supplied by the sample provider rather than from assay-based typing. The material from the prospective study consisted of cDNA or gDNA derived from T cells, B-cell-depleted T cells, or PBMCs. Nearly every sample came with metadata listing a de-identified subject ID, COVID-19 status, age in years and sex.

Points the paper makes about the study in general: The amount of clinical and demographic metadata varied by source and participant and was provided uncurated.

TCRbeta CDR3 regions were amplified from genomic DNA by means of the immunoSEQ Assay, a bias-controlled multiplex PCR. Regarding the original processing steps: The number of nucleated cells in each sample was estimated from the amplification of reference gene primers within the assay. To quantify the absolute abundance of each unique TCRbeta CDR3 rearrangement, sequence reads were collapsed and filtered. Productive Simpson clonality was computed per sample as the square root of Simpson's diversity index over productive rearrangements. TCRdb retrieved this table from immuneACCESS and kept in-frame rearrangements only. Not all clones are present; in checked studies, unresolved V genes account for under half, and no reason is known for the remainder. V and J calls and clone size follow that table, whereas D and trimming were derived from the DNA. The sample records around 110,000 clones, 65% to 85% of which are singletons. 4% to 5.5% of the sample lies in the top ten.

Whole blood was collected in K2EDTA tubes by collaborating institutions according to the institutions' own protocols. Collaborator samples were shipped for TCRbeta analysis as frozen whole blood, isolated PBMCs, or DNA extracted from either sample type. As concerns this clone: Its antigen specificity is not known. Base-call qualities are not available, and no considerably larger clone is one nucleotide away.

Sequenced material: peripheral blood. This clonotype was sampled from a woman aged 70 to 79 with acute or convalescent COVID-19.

The nucleotide sequence reads TGTGCCAGCAGCCAAATGGGGCCGGGGGGAGATGGCTACACCTTC. Its coded protein is CASSQMGPGGDGYTF. Recombination joined TRBV14 with TRBJ1-2, and possibly TRBD1, on 5 matching bases. Including cysteine and phenylalanine, the CDR3 has 15 amino acids. The entry retains the CDR3 DNA only, 45 bases that are in frame from base 1. V is cut by 2 bases and J by 6 bases, and the space between the germline ends is 16 bases. CDR1 SGHDN and CDR2 FVKESK were looked up in the germline V gene. The entire variable domain, with the stretches around the CDR3 drawn from the reference TRBV14 and TRBJ1-2 proteins, is EAGVTQFPSHSVIEKGQTVTLRCDPISGHDNLYWYRRVMGKEIKFLLHFVKESKQDESGMPNNRFLAERTGGTYSTLKVQPAELEDSGVYFCASSQMGPGGDGYTFGSGTRLTVV.